A selection of T cell receptor beta chains follows, all from one sample in a study of blood T cell repertoires in COVID-19. Assay: immunoSEQ multiplex PCR; the TCRdb copy retains only in-frame clones and omits some. This repertoire shows under 300,000 clones, 80% to 85% found once; its top ten account for approximately 1.4%. Input material: peripheral blood. All receptors come from a woman in her thirties or forties who had recovered from COVID-19. CDR3s include the opening cysteine and the closing phenylalanine or tryptophan. Each record gives: D gene, J gene, V gene, clone size, CDR3 protein, CDR3 DNA. D genes are given only for firm matches. Some rows have no size entry. The others give once, few or many, or a class for an expanded clone.

NA,TRBJ1-5,TRBV7-2,NA,CASSLQGGQPQHF,TGTGCCAGCAGCCTCCAGGGAGGTCAGCCCCAGCATTTT
TRBD1,TRBJ2-7,TRBV7-9,few,CASSSALGTAEEQYF,TGTGCCAGCAGTTCCGCCCTCGGGACAGCGGAAGAGCAGTACTTC
NA,TRBJ2-7,TRBV28,NA,CASSLVLSPGQLNYEQYF,TGTGCCAGCAGTTTGGTTCTGTCGCCAGGACAGCTTAACTACGAGCAGTACTTC
TRBD1,TRBJ1-1,TRBV11-2,once,CASSRQGRGEAFF,TGTGCCAGCAGCAGACAGGGGAGGGGTGAAGCTTTCTTT
NA,TRBJ2-3,TRBV14,NA,CASSQLSSTDTQYF,TGTGCCAGCAGCCAATTATCTAGCACAGATACGCAGTATTTT
NA,TRBJ2-5,TRBV11-2,NA,CASSLIPETQYF,TGTGCCAGCAGCTTAATTCCGGAGACCCAGTACTTC
NA,TRBJ2-5,TRBV19,once,CASSPRRGTEETQYF,TGTGCCAGTAGTCCCCGGAGAGGGACTGAAGAGACCCAGTACTTC
TRBD1,TRBJ2-7,TRBV3-1/TRBV3-2,once,CASSQESRGLSYEQYF,TGTGCCAGCAGCCAAGAGTCCAGGGGGCTCTCCTACGAGCAGTACTTC
NA,TRBJ2-1,TRBV29-1,NA,CSVEILVVEQFF,TGCAGCGTTGAAATCCTAGTAGTTGAGCAGTTCTTC
TRBD1,TRBJ1-2,TRBV5-1,NA,CASSLGDREYYGYTF,TGCGCCAGCAGCTTGGGGGACAGGGAATACTATGGCTACACCTTC
TRBD1,TRBJ1-3,TRBV5-1,few,CASSLTGQASGNTIYF,TGCGCCAGCAGCTTGACGGGACAGGCCTCTGGAAACACCATATATTTT
TRBD2,TRBJ2-3,TRBV5-4,few,CASSERGVGDTQYF,TGTGCCAGCAGCGAACGGGGGGTGGGAGATACGCAGTATTTT
TRBD1,TRBJ1-2,TRBV2,NA,CASSQQGNDYGYTF,TGTGCCAGCAGTCAACAGGGGAATGACTATGGCTACACCTTC
TRBD1,TRBJ1-6,TRBV5-1,NA,CASSLEAGGRGSYNSPLHF,TGCGCCAGCAGCTTGGAGGCAGGGGGAAGGGGCTCCTATAATTCACCCCTCCACTTT
TRBD1,TRBJ2-2,TRBV7-9,NA,CASSGGQENTGELFF,TGTGCCAGCAGCGGCGGACAGGAGAACACCGGGGAGCTGTTTTTT
NA,TRBJ2-3,TRBV9,NA,CASSPGAGDTDTQYF,TGTGCCAGCAGCCCCGGGGCAGGGGATACAGATACGCAGTATTTT
NA,TRBJ1-4,TRBV2,NA,CASSGTLLEWGLF,TGTGCCAGCAGTGGGACCCTCCTCGAGTGGGGGCTTTTT
NA,TRBJ1-5,TRBV15,NA,CATSRDGPYRDSNQPQHF,TGTGCCACCAGCAGAGATGGTCCCTACAGGGATAGCAATCAGCCCCAGCATTTT
TRBD1,TRBJ1-5,TRBV30,NA,CACDRGSNQPQHF,TGTGCCTGTGACAGGGGCAGCAATCAGCCCCAGCATTTT
TRBD1,TRBJ1-1,TRBV11-2,NA,CASSSGQGMTEAFF,TGTGCCAGCAGCTCTGGACAGGGGATGACTGAAGCTTTCTTT
NA,TRBJ1-2,TRBV6-5,NA,CASRQISGGYTF,TGTGCCAGCAGACAGATTAGCGGGGGCTACACCTTC
TRBD1,TRBJ1-3,TRBV5-1,NA,CASSVGQGAGNTIYF,TGCGCCAGCAGCGTCGGACAGGGAGCCGGAAACACCATATATTTT
TRBD1,TRBJ1-4,TRBV27,NA,CASRTGGVSGKLFF,TGTGCCAGCAGGACAGGGGGAGTATCGGGAAAACTGTTTTTT
NA,TRBJ1-1,TRBV6-5,NA,CATIPNLGATEAFF,TGTGCCACCATCCCCAATTTGGGAGCCACTGAAGCTTTCTTT
TRBD1,TRBJ2-7,TRBV28,NA,CASSSAGTGVVEQYF,TGTGCCAGCAGTTCGGCCGGGACAGGGGTGGTCGAGCAGTACTTC
NA,TRBJ1-5,TRBV11-1,few,CASSLPVYSNQPQHF,TGTGCCAGCAGCTTACCAGTTTATAGCAATCAGCCCCAGCATTTT
NA,TRBJ1-1,TRBV6-5,NA,CASSLGLSTEAFF,TGTGCCAGCAGTTTGGGACTTAGCACTGAAGCTTTCTTT
NA,TRBJ1-1,TRBV19,NA,CASSIDGRRAFF,TGTGCCAGTAGTATCGATGGGCGTCGGGCTTTCTTT
TRBD1,TRBJ1-2,TRBV28,NA,CASSLGVVTGDNYGYTF,TGTGCCAGCAGTTTAGGGGTGGTTACAGGGGACAACTATGGCTACACCTTC
TRBD1,TRBJ2-3,TRBV2,NA,CASRPGQPTDTQYF,TGTGCCAGCAGACCGGGACAGCCCACAGATACGCAGTATTTT
NA,TRBJ1-1,TRBV5-6,NA,CASSRWQTGTEAFF,TGTGCCAGCAGTCGTTGGCAAACGGGTACTGAAGCTTTCTTT
TRBD2,TRBJ2-7,TRBV28,once,CASSSQLAGGEQYF,TGTGCCAGCAGCTCCCAACTAGCGGGGGGAGAGCAGTACTTC
TRBD1,TRBJ2-1,TRBV24-1,NA,CATSDSQQTGGSYNEQFF,TGTGCCACCAGTGATTCACAGCAGACAGGGGGCTCCTACAATGAGCAGTTCTTC
TRBD1,TRBJ2-2,TRBV28,NA,CASSSGGVNTGELFF,TGTGCCAGCAGTTCAGGGGGAGTAAACACCGGGGAGCTGTTTTTT
TRBD1,TRBJ2-1,TRBV6-5,NA,CASNTGQGSREQFF,TGTGCCAGCAATACCGGACAGGGGTCAAGGGAGCAGTTCTTC
TRBD1,TRBJ2-5,TRBV5-4,NA,CASSFDKGADTQYF,TGTGCCAGCAGCTTCGATAAGGGGGCTGACACCCAGTACTTC
NA,TRBJ2-2,TRBV10-3,NA,CAISDSPNTGELFF,TGTGCCATCAGTGATAGCCCGAACACCGGGGAGCTGTTTTTT
TRBD1,TRBJ2-2,TRBV5-6,once,CASSTKGQGVFSGELFF,TGTGCCAGCAGCACCAAGGGACAGGGGGTTTTTTCCGGGGAGCTGTTTTTT
TRBD1,TRBJ2-2,TRBV6-1,NA,CASSVSRQGNTGELFF,TGTGCCAGCAGTGTTTCCAGACAGGGAAACACCGGGGAGCTGTTTTTT
NA,TRBJ1-4,TRBV28,once,CASSLTGRVDEKLFF,TGTGCCAGCAGTCTTACAGGGAGGGTTGATGAAAAACTGTTTTTT
NA,TRBJ1-5,TRBV28,NA,CASSILRGAGNQPQHF,TGTGCCAGCAGTATCCTTCGGGGGGCTGGCAATCAGCCCCAGCATTTT
NA,TRBJ2-7,TRBV11-2,once,CASSSQGGGNEQYF,TGTGCCAGCAGCTCCCAGGGGGGCGGGAACGAGCAGTACTTC
NA,TRBJ1-6,TRBV2,NA,CASTPGGGGPVANSPLHF,TGTGCCAGCACTCCTGGAGGCGGCGGTCCGGTGGCGAATTCACCCCTCCACTTT
NA,TRBJ2-5,TRBV5-4,NA,CASSSKQGPQETQYF,TGTGCCAGCAGCTCGAAGCAGGGGCCCCAAGAGACCCAGTACTTC
TRBD2,TRBJ2-1,TRBV20-1,NA,CSASQLAGGQAYNEQFF,TGCAGTGCTAGTCAACTAGCGGGGGGGCAGGCCTACAATGAGCAGTTCTTC
TRBD2,TRBJ2-1,TRBV28,NA,CASSSPGGGYNEQFF,TGTGCCAGCAGTTCCCCCGGGGGAGGGTACAATGAGCAGTTCTTC
NA,TRBJ1-1,TRBV5-1,NA,CASSLASENTEAFF,TGCGCCAGCAGCTTGGCCTCAGAAAACACTGAAGCTTTCTTT
NA,TRBJ2-5,TRBV7-9,NA,CASSLSGYRGTQYF,TGTGCCAGCAGCTTAAGCGGCTATCGAGGGACCCAGTACTTC
NA,TRBJ1-6,TRBV19,NA,CARALDSPLHF,TGTGCCAGGGCCCTTGATTCACCCCTCCACTTT
NA,TRBJ2-3,TRBV27,NA,CASSLDSRYTQYF,TGTGCCAGCAGTTTAGATTCTCGGTATACGCAGTATTTT
NA,TRBJ1-1,TRBV7-9,NA,CASSRENMNTEAFF,TGTGCCAGCAGCCGCGAAAATATGAACACTGAAGCTTTCTTT
NA,TRBJ2-1,TRBV5-4,NA,CASSFEGGSYNEQFF,TGTGCCAGCAGCTTTGAGGGTGGCTCCTACAATGAGCAGTTCTTC
TRBD1,TRBJ2-1,TRBV11-3,NA,CASSVTGAAVPEQFF,TGTGCCAGCAGCGTTACAGGGGCGGCTGTTCCTGAGCAGTTCTTC
TRBD1,TRBJ1-5,TRBV10-3,NA,CATKRQGENQPQHF,TGTGCCACTAAACGACAGGGGGAAAATCAGCCCCAGCATTTT
TRBD1,TRBJ1-5,TRBV19,NA,CASSFRDSPLHQPQHF,TGTGCCAGTAGTTTCCGGGACAGTCCCCTACATCAGCCCCAGCATTTT
TRBD1,TRBJ2-5,TRBV11-2,NA,CASSLAAGGYQTQYF,TGTGCCAGCAGCTTAGCGGCAGGGGGTTATCAGACCCAGTACTTC
NA,TRBJ1-5,TRBV9,NA,CASSARQWDQPQHF,TGTGCCAGCAGCGCCCGACAGTGGGATCAGCCCCAGCATTTT